The 6 T cell receptor beta chains below come from one sample, sequenced in a study of T cell clonality in common variable immunodeficiency. Profiled with immunoSEQ multiplex PCR; TCRdb holds only in-frame clones, not every one. Observed in the sample are about 74,000 clones, none of them singletons. The sequenced sample was peripheral blood mononuclear cells. These receptors all come from a person aged 18 to 70 in good health.

This clone was observed many times. The CDR3 end lies 3 residues beyond the end of the read and is filled in from the germline J gene. The chain couples TRBV6-2 or TRBV6-3 to TRBJ2-3; D is perhaps TRBD2 (5 bases). The CDR3 loop spans 15 amino acids. With 3 bases removed from V and 5 bases from J, the gap between germline ends came to 15 bases. Per the germline V gene, CDR1 is MNHEY and CDR2 is SVGEGT. The chain's CDR3 is CASSYGLRSGDTQYF. The sequenced part of the CDR3 DNA is TGTGCCAGCAGTTATGGACTCCGCTCGGGAGATACG.

This clone occurred many times. The read gets to within 3 residues of the CDR3 end, and the germline J gene fills in the rest. The rearrangement links TRBV7-9 to TRBJ1-1; 7 bases agree with TRBD1. The CDR3 has 14 amino acids. After removal of 5 bases from V and 0 bases from J, the junction contained 3 bases not matched to a gene. CDR1 is SEHNR, CDR2 FQNEAQ, per germline (reference sequence). This CDR3 is CASSKTGLNTEAFF. CDR3 DNA (partial): TGTGCCAGCAGCAAGACAGGGCTGAACACTGAA.

This clone occurred many times. The CDR3 end falls 3 residues outside the read, so it is completed with the germline J gene. The chain links TRBV6-2 or TRBV6-3 to TRBJ2-3; 9 positions match TRBD2. Unmatched junction bases numbered 8, after V lost 6 bases and J lost 4 bases. Per germline, CDR1 MNHEY and CDR2 SVGEGT. CDR3 length: 15 residues. The CDR3 loop reads CASRLSGSSPDTQYF. The CDR3 DNA, read in part, is TGTGCCAGCAGGCTTAGCGGGAGTAGCCCAGATACG.

This clone came up many times. The sequence runs out 3 residues before the end of the CDR3; the remainder is reconstructed from the germline J gene. V usage is TRBV7-3 and J usage is TRBJ2-5; TRBD2 aligns across 9 bases. Germline CDR1 and CDR2: SGHTA and FQGTGA. J lost 4 bases, V lost 5 bases, and 14 bases had no gene match. This CDR3 has 17 amino acids. The CDR3 region is CASSEGTSRSSRETQYF. The sequenced part of the CDR3 DNA is TGTGCCAGCAGCGAAGGGACTAGCCGATCCTCCAGAGAGACC.

This clone was recorded at least ten times. Read sequence stops 3 residues before the CDR3 end, and the germline J gene provides the missing end. The chain links TRBV10-2 to TRBJ2-1; D gene ambiguous. This CDR3 contains 14 residues. Trimming pared 4 bases from V and 0 bases from J, leaving 7 bases between. Germline assignment: CDR1 WSHSY and CDR2 SAAADI. CDR3 loop: CASSASGSYNEQFF. CDR3 DNA (partial): TGCGCCAGCAGTGCGTCCGGCTCCTACAATGAG.

The table lists this clone with many counts. Coverage ceases 3 residues before the CDR3 finishes, and the germline J gene fills in the end. The V call is TRBV6-2 or TRBV6-3, the J call TRBJ2-5; 13 bases line up with TRBD2. Trimming took 5 bases from V and 3 from J; bases not matched to a gene: 3. Germline V gene data show CDR1 as MNHEY and CDR2 as SVGEGT. The CDR3 has 15 amino acids. CDR3 in amino acids: CASSTGTSGKETQYF. The CDR3 DNA, read in part, is TGTGCCAGCAGTACCGGGACTAGCGGGAAAGAGACC.